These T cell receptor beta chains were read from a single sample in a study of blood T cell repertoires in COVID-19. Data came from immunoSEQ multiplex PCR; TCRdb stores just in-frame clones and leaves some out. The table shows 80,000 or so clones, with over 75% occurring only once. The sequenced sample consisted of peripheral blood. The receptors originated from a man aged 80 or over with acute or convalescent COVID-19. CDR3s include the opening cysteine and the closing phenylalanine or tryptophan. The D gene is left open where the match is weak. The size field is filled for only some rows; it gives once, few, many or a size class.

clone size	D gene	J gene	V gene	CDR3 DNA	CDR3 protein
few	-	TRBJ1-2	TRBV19	TGTGCCAGTTCTGTATGGGGGCAGAGGGGCTACACCTTC	CASSVWGQRGYTF
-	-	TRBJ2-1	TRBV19	TGTGCCAGTAGTAGGGCGTACAATGAGCAGTTCTTC	CASSRAYNEQFF
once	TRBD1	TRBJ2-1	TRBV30	TGTGCCTGGAGTGGGACAGGAACGTACGAGCCCGCCTACAACAGTGAGCAGTTCTTC	CAWSGTGTYEPAYNSEQFF
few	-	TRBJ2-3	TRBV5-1	TGCGCCAGCAGCACACAACACGCCAACACAGATACGCAGTATTTT	CASSTQHANTDTQYF
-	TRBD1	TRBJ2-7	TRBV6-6	TGTGCCAGCAGTGACCCCGGGACAGGGGACCGCGAGCAGTACTTC	CASSDPGTGDREQYF
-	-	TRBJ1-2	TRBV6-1	TGTGCCAGCAGGGAACGGACCGCTACCAGGGGCTATGGCTACACCTTC	CASRERTATRGYGYTF
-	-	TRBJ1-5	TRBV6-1	TGTGCCAGCTTTAACGGAGGTCGAGGCGATCAGCCCCAGCATTTT	CASFNGGRGDQPQHF
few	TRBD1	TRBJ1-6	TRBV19	TGTGCCAGTAGTATGCCGGGACAGGGTAATTCACCCCTCCACTTT	CASSMPGQGNSPLHF
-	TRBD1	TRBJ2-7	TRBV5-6	TGTGCCAGCAGTTCCGGGACAGACCGCTACGAGCAGTACTTC	CASSSGTDRYEQYF
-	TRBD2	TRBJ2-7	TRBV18	TGTGCCAGCTCACCCCGTGGGGGTAGCGGGGAAGTGGGCGAGCAGTACTTC	CASSPRGGSGEVGEQYF
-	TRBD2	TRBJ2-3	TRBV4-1	TGCGCCAGCAGCCAAGATCGGACTAGCGGCACAGATACGCAGTATTTT	CASSQDRTSGTDTQYF
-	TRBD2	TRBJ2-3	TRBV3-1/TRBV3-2	TGTGCCAGCAGCCCAACTAGCGGGGGTTGGGATACGCAGTATTTT	CASSPTSGGWDTQYF
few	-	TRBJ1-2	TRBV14	TGTGCCAGCAGCCTGCGGGGGGGAATGGGCTACACCTTC	CASSLRGGMGYTF
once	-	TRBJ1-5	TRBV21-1	TGTGCCAGCAGCAATGTGAGGGTAGGACAGCCCCAGCATTTT	CASSNVRVGQPQHF
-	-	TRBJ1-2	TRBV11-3	TGTGCCAGCAGCTTGAGAGAGAACTATGGCTACACCTTC	CASSLRENYGYTF
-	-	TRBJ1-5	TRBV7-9	TGTGCCAGCAGCTGGGGAGGGGCGAGCAATCAGCCCCAGCATTTT	CASSWGGASNQPQHF
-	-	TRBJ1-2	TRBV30	TGTGCCTGGAGTGTAATGCTGGCCTCTGTTAATGGCTACACCTTC	CAWSVMLASVNGYTF
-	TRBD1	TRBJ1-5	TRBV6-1	TGTGCCAGCAGTGATGGACAGGTCAGTCAGCCCCAGCATTTT	CASSDGQVSQPQHF
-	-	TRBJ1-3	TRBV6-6	TGTGCCAGCAGTAATAAGCGGTCCGGGGAAAACACCATATATTTT	CASSNKRSGENTIYF
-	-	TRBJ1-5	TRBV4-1	TGCGCCAGCAGCCAAGAGGGGGCTGGTAGTCAGCCCCAGCATTTT	CASSQEGAGSQPQHF
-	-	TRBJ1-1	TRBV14	TGTGCCAGCAGCCAAGAAAAGCGGGGGAACACTGAAGCTTTCTTT	CASSQEKRGNTEAFF
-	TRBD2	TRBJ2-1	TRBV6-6	TGTGCCAGCAGTGCGGGGGGCCCTCTCGGCGGTGAGCAGTTCTTC	CASSAGGPLGGEQFF
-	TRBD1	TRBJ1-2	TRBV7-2	TGTGCCAGCAGCAATAGACAGGGGTTCGGCTACACCTTC	CASSNRQGFGYTF
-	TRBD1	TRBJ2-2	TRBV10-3	TGTGCCATCAGGGACAGGGGGAACACCGGGGAGCTGTTTTTT	CAIRDRGNTGELFF
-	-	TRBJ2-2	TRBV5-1	TGCGCCAGCAGCTTCGGGGAACTTAACACCGGGGAGCTGTTTTTT	CASSFGELNTGELFF
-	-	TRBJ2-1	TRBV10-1	TGCGCCAGCAGTGAGTCGCCGGGGTCGAATGACAATGAGCAGTTCTTC	CASSESPGSNDNEQFF
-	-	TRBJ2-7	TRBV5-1	TGCGCCAGCAGCTTGGTCGCCGGCTACGAGCAGTACTTC	CASSLVAGYEQYF
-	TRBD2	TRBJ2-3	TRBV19	TGTGCCAGTAGTCCGAGTATAAAGCGGGGGGGCCGCACAGATACGCAGTATTTT	CASSPSIKRGGRTDTQYF
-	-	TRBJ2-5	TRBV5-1	TGCGCCAGCAGCGAGGATAAGGCGTACCAAGAGACCCAGTACTTC	CASSEDKAYQETQYF
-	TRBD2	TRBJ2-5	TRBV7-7	TGTGCTAGCAGCTTATACGGGCGCGGGGGGCAAGAGACCCAGTACTTC	CASSLYGRGGQETQYF
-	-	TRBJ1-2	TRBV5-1	TGCGCCAGCAGTCCACAGGGCCACTATGGCTACACCTTC	CASSPQGHYGYTF
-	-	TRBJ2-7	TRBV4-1	TGCGCCAGCAGCCAAGCGAGGGGGAGGGGGAACTACGAGCAGTACTTC	CASSQARGRGNYEQYF
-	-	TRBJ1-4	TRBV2	TGTGCCAGGACAGGACTCGTAGCGAGGGGGGAAAAACTGTTTTTT	CARTGLVARGEKLFF
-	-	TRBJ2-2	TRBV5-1	TGCGCCAGCAGCCTGGAACTAACCGGGGAGCTGTTTTTT	CASSLELTGELFF
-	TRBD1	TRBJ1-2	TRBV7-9	TGTGCCAGCAGCCTTAGAGGGACAGGGGTAAATGGCTACACCTTC	CASSLRGTGVNGYTF
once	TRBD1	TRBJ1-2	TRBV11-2	TGTGCCAGCAGCTTAGATCGGGGACAGGGGGCGGAATATGGCTACACCTTC	CASSLDRGQGAEYGYTF